These 7 T cell receptor beta chains were sequenced from one sample in a study of cytomegalovirus exposure and HLA in healthy donors. Primers for the PCR totalled 60 Vbeta and 13 Jbeta. The method was immunoSEQ multiplex PCR; TCRdb's version includes in-frame clones alone and lacks a portion of them. The sample includes tens of thousands of clones, 70% to 85% of them seen just once. Sequencing was done on a sample of PBMCs. The receptors derive from a man aged 50-59 years in good health and CMV-seronegative.

This clone was found a few times. The rearrangement links TRBV6-1 to TRBJ2-7, with 8 bases fitting TRBD1. The CDR3 length is 15 residues. V trimming: 4 bases; J trimming: 3 bases; junction bases outside the gene matches: 8. Per the germline V gene, CDR1 is MNHNS and CDR2 is SASEGT. CDR3 in DNA: TGTGCCAGCAGTGCGAGACAGGGGACCAACTACGAGCAGTACTTC. It yields the protein CASSARQGTNYEQYF.

The V call is TRBV5-1, the J call TRBJ1-4; the D gene is possibly TRBD1 (5 bases). Between the trimmed V and J ends, which lost 0 bases and 8 bases, there was a span of 11 bases. Germline CDR1 reads SGHRS; CDR2 reads YFSETQ. The CDR3 runs 14 residues. The CDR3 DNA follows: TGCGCCAGCAGCTTGGGGGGCCCTGGGGAAAAACTGTTTTTT. Its translation is CASSLGGPGEKLFF.

This clone was seen just once. This chain joins TRBV6-1 and TRBJ1-1, with a tentative D call TRBD1 (6 bases). From germline, CDR1 is MNHNS and CDR2 SASEGT. V shed 4 bases and J shed 3 bases, with 9 bases lying between them. The CDR3 has 13 amino acids. CDR3 bases: TGTGCCAGCAGTGCAAACAGGGACACTGAAGCTTTCTTT. Protein product: CASSANRDTEAFF.

The V call is TRBV9, the J call TRBJ2-7, with 8 positions matching TRBD1. The CDR3 runs 17 residues. In germline, CDR1 is SGDLS, CDR2 YYNGEE. V was pared by 3 bases and J by 0 bases, with 11 bases of the junction left unmatched. The CDR3 here is CASSAETGAPFSYEQYF. The CDR3 coding sequence is TGTGCCAGCAGCGCCGAGACAGGGGCCCCATTCTCCTACGAGCAGTACTTC.

The rearrangement joins TRBV6-5 to TRBJ2-7, with TRBD2 as a possible D gene (5 bases). Germline CDR1 MNHEY, CDR2 SVGAGI. The CDR3 runs to 11 residues. Trimming cost V 6 bases and J 6 bases, with 9 bases left between them. The CDR3 sequence: CASRGVREQYF. The CDR3 DNA reads as TGTGCCAGCAGGGGAGTCCGCGAGCAGTACTTC.

The chain has TRBV19 and TRBJ2-1, with 8 bases fitting TRBD1. Trimming took 5 bases from V and 0 from J; bases not matched to a gene: 3. The CDR3 consists of 15 residues. Germline CDR1 reads LNHDA; CDR2 reads SQIVND (reference sequence). The CDR3 sequence: CASSRTGSSYNEQFF. The CDR3 DNA reads TGTGCCAGTAGTCGGACAGGGAGCTCCTACAATGAGCAGTTCTTC.

The rearrangement uses TRBV18 and TRBJ2-3; weak D call: TRBD1 (6 bases). Trimming removed 7 bases from V and 0 bases from J, with 11 bases in between. CDR3 length equals 14 residues. Germline CDR1 reads KGHSH; CDR2 reads LQKENI. The CDR3 sequence: CASLQGPSTDTQYF. The CDR3 DNA sequence: TGTGCCAGCTTACAGGGACCTAGCACAGATACGCAGTATTTT.